These T cell receptor beta chains were read from a single sample in a study of response to subunit inactivated influenza vaccine. TCRdb re-called the RT-PCR reads through MiXCR, storing one row per CDR3 protein. The repertoire includes 560,000 or so distinct CDR3 sequences, about 7.6% of them detected once, and 10% to 15% sits in the top ten. Sequencing used PBMCs from blood, obtained roughly 24 months after vaccination. These receptors were taken from a man between 50 and 75 years old who received an inactivated influenza vaccine. Each CDR3 is given with its conserved first and last residue. A D gene is named only where the DNA matches it firmly. Clone size, where shown, is once, few, many, or a class for clones that have expanded.

CASSPGTGGAYEQYF,TGCGCCAGCAGCCCAGGGACAGGGGGCGCCTACGAGCAGTACTTC,TRBJ2-7,TRBD1,TRBV5-1,many
CASSKGQGTTEAFF,TGTGCCAGCTCGAAGGGACAGGGGACCACTGAAGCTTTCTTT,TRBJ1-1,TRBD1,TRBV18,-
CASSLDSGATYNEQFF,TGCGCCAGCAGCTTGGATAGCGGCGCTACCTACAATGAGCAGTTCTTC,TRBJ2-1,-,TRBV5-1,-
CSARDGGGRGDVGYTF,TGCAGTGCTAGAGATGGCGGCGGCAGGGGCGATGTTGGCTACACCTTC,TRBJ1-2,-,TRBV20-1,-
CASSLGASYYEQYF,TGTGCCAGCAGCTTAGGGGCTTCCTACTACGAGCAGTACTTC,TRBJ2-7,-,TRBV7-2,few
CASSPGWTGANTEAFF,TGTGCCAGCAGCCCAGGATGGACAGGGGCGAACACTGAAGCTTTCTTT,TRBJ1-1,TRBD1,TRBV5-6,-
CASSLDNWAGSSYEQYF,TGTGCCAGCAGCTTAGACAATTGGGCTGGGAGCTCCTACGAGCAGTACTTC,TRBJ2-7,-,TRBV7-6,-
CASSRTVFSNQPQHF,TGTGCCAGCAGCCGGACAGTATTTAGCAATCAGCCCCAGCATTTT,TRBJ1-5,-,TRBV28,few
CASSWHTSYEQYF,TGTGCCAGCAGCTGGCATACCTCCTACGAGCAGTACTTC,TRBJ2-7,-,TRBV7-9,few
CASSYQTSNTEAFF,TGTGCCAGCAGTTACCAGACCAGCAACACTGAAGCTTTCTTT,TRBJ1-1,-,TRBV6-2/TRBV6-3,many
CASSQGQGLGNTIYF,TGTGCCAGCAGCCAAGGACAGGGGCTTGGAAACACCATATATTTT,TRBJ1-3,TRBD1,TRBV7-9,few
CASSQALGLNEQFF,TGCGCCAGCAGCCAAGCTCTGGGCCTCAATGAGCAGTTCTTC,TRBJ2-1,-,TRBV4-3,few
CASSTTGAGSGYTF,TGTGCCAGCAGCACGACAGGGGCCGGGAGTGGCTACACCTTC,TRBJ1-2,TRBD1,TRBV12-3/TRBV12-4,few
CASSQGVVQPQHF,TGTGCCAGCAGCCAAGGAGTTGTTCAGCCCCAGCATTTT,TRBJ1-5,-,TRBV3-1,many
CASGGYNAPLHF,TGCGCCAGCGGGGGTTATAATGCACCCCTCCACTTT,TRBJ1-6,-,TRBV4-3,-
CSARGAGVSTDTQYF,TGCAGTGCGAGGGGGGCGGGGGTTAGCACAGATACGCAGTATTTT,TRBJ2-3,-,TRBV20-1,few
CASSHRTGEAFF,TGTGCCAGCAGCCACAGGACAGGGGAAGCTTTCTTT,TRBJ1-1,TRBD1,TRBV12-3/TRBV12-4,-
CSARIRAGEAQYF,TGCAGTGCTAGGATAAGGGCGGGGGAGGCCCAGTACTTC,TRBJ2-5,TRBD2,TRBV20-1,few
CASSLVTLTNEQYF,TGTGCCAGCAGCTTGGTAACCCTTACCAACGAGCAGTACTTC,TRBJ2-7,-,TRBV5-5,few
CASSWGRQYGYTF,TGTGCCAGCAGTTGGGGACGGCAATATGGCTACACCTTC,TRBJ1-2,-,TRBV6-2/TRBV6-3,-
CASSPTGVADTQYF,TGTGCCAGCAGCCCGACAGGGGTTGCAGATACGCAGTATTTT,TRBJ2-3,TRBD1,TRBV7-3,few
CSATRQGRSVQFF,TGCAGCGCAACGAGACAAGGTCGGTCTGTGCAGTTCTTC,TRBJ2-1,-,TRBV29-1,few
CASSNRNEQFF,TGTGCCAGCAGCAACAGGAATGAGCAGTTCTTC,TRBJ2-1,-,TRBV12-3/TRBV12-4,many
CASSLASYNEKLFF,TGTGCCAGCAGCTTAGCGAGCTATAATGAAAAACTGTTTTTT,TRBJ1-4,-,TRBV7-9,-
CASHSGRFYGYTF,TGTGCCAGCCACTCGGGCAGGTTTTATGGCTACACCTTC,TRBJ1-2,-,TRBV2,-
CASSYSTGVRSEAFF,TGTGCCAGCAGTTACTCGACAGGGGTGAGAAGTGAAGCTTTCTTT,TRBJ1-1,TRBD1,TRBV6-5,many
CASRATGGHTGELFF,TGTGCCAGCAGGGCGACAGGGGGCCACACCGGGGAGCTGTTTTTT,TRBJ2-2,TRBD1,TRBV6-2/TRBV6-3,many
CASSPRDTEAFF,TGTGCCAGCAGCCCCCGGGACACTGAAGCTTTCTTT,TRBJ1-1,-,TRBV2,many